These 3 T cell receptor beta chains were sequenced from one sample in a study of shared T cell receptors in the human thymus. This table comes from immunoSEQ multiplex PCR, and its TCRdb copy is limited to in-frame clones, with some not included. The table includes approximately 760,000 clones, roughly 88% detected once. This sample was also put to use in a study of human thymus T cells.

Sequencing input: thymocytes. These receptors were taken from a girl in the first two years of life with a congenital heart defect.

The chain employs TRBV6-1 and TRBJ1-5, with 9 bases fitting TRBD1. Unmatched junction bases numbered 11, after V lost 3 bases and J lost 2 bases. The CDR3 consists of 18 residues. Germline V lookup: CDR1 MNHNS, CDR2 SASEGT. The chain's CDR3 is CASSDHGQGWICNQPQHF. The CDR3 coding sequence is TGTGCCAGCAGTGACCATGGACAGGGGTGGATTTGCAATCAGCCCCAGCATTTT.

V gene TRBV10-3 combines with J gene TRBJ1-1, with D perhaps matching TRBD1 (5 bases). The CDR3 spans 11 residues. Germline V gene data show CDR1 as ENHRY and CDR2 as SYGVKD. The V end lost 7 bases, the J end lost 4 bases, and 7 bases lay between the germline ends. For the CDR3, the DNA is TGTGCCATCACGGGGGGCACTGAAGCTTTCTTT. Amino acids: CAITGGTEAFF.

V is TRBV6-1 and J is TRBJ1-1, with 10 nucleotides matching TRBD1. CDR3 size: 12 residues. Trimming removed 6 bases from V and 6 bases from J; junction bases left unmatched: 1. Germline V CDR1 and CDR2: MNHNS, SASEGT. The DNA for the CDR3 is TGTGCCAGCAGGACAGGGGGCGCTGAAGCTTTCTTT. Protein: CASRTGGAEAFF.